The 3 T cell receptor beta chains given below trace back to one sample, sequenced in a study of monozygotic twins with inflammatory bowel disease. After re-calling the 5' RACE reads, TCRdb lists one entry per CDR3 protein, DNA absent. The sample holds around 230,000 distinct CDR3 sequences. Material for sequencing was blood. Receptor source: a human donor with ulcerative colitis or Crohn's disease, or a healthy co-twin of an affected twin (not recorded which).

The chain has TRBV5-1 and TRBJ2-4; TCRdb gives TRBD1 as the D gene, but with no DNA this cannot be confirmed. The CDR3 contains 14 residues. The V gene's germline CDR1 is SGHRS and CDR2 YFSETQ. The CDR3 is CASSSGQGGTIQYF.

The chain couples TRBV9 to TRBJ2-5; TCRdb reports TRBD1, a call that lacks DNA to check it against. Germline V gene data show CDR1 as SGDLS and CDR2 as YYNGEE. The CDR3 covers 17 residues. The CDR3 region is CASSVQGVGGSAETQYF.

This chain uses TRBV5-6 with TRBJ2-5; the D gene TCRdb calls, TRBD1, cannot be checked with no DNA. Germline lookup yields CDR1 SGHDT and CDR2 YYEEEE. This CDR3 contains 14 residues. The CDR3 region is CASSLRGNQETQYF. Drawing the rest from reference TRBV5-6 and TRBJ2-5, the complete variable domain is DAGVTQSPTHLIKTRGQQVTLRCSPKSGHDTVSWYQQALGQGPQFIFQYYEEEERQRGNFPDRFSGHQFPNYSSELNVNALLLGDSALYLCASSLRGNQETQYFGPGTRLLVL.